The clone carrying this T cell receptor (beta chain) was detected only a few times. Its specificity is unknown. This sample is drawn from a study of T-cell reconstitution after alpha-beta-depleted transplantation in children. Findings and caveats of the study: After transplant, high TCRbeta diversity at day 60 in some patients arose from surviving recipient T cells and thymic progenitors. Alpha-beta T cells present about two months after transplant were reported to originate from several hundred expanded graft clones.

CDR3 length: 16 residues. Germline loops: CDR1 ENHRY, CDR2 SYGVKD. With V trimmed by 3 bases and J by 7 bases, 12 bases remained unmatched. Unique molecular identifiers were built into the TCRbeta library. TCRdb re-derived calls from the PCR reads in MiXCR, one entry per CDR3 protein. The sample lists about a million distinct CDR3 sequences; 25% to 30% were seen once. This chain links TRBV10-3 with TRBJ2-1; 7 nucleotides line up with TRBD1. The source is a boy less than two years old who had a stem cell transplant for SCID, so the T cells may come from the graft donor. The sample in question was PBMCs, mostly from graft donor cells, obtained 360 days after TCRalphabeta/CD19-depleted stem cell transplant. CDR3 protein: CAISDSVRGGGNEQFF. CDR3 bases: TGTGCCATCAGTGACTCCGTGAGAGGGGGCGGGAATGAGCAGTTCTTC.